This TCR beta chain was retrieved from a study of shared clonotypes between healthy human individuals. Study-level points and caveats: Naive subsets usually exceeded memory subsets in estimated richness.

V gave up 5 bases and J gave up 4 bases, with 18 bases separating them. The germline CDR1 and CDR2 sequences are MDHEN and SYDVKM. This CDR3 comprises 15 residues. Naivety among CD8 cells was defined by CD45RO negativity and positive CCR7 selection, thereby excluding terminally differentiated effector memory CD45RA+ cells. This table comes from immunoSEQ multiplex PCR, and its TCRdb copy is limited to in-frame clones, with some not included. The table shows 550,000 to 750,000 clones, with 95% to 96% occurring only once. Concerning this clone: The antigen is unknown.

This clonotype originated in a woman in her thirties in good health. The specimen sequenced was naive CD8+ T cells sorted from blood. The rearrangement uses TRBV28 and TRBJ2-7; D perhaps matches TRBD1 (5 bases). CDR3 sequence (DNA): TGTGCCAGCAGTCCCGATGACAGAATCGGTTACGAGCAGTACTTC. Its protein product is CASSPDDRIGYEQYF.